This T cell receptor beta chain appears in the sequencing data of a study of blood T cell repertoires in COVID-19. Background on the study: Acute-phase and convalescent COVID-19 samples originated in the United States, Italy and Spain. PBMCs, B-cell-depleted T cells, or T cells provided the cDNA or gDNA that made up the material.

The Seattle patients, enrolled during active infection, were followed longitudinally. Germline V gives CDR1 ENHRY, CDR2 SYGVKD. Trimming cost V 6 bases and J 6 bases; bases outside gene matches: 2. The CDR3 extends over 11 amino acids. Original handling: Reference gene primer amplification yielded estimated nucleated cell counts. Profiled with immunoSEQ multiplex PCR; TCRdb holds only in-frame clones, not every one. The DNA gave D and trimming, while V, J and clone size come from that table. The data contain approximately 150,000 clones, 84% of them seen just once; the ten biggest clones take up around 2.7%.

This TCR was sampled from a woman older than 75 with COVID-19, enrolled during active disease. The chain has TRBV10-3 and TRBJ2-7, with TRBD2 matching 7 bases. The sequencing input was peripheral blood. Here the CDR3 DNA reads TGTGCCATCAGCCCGGGGGGCGAGCAGTACTTC. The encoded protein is CAISPGGEQYF.